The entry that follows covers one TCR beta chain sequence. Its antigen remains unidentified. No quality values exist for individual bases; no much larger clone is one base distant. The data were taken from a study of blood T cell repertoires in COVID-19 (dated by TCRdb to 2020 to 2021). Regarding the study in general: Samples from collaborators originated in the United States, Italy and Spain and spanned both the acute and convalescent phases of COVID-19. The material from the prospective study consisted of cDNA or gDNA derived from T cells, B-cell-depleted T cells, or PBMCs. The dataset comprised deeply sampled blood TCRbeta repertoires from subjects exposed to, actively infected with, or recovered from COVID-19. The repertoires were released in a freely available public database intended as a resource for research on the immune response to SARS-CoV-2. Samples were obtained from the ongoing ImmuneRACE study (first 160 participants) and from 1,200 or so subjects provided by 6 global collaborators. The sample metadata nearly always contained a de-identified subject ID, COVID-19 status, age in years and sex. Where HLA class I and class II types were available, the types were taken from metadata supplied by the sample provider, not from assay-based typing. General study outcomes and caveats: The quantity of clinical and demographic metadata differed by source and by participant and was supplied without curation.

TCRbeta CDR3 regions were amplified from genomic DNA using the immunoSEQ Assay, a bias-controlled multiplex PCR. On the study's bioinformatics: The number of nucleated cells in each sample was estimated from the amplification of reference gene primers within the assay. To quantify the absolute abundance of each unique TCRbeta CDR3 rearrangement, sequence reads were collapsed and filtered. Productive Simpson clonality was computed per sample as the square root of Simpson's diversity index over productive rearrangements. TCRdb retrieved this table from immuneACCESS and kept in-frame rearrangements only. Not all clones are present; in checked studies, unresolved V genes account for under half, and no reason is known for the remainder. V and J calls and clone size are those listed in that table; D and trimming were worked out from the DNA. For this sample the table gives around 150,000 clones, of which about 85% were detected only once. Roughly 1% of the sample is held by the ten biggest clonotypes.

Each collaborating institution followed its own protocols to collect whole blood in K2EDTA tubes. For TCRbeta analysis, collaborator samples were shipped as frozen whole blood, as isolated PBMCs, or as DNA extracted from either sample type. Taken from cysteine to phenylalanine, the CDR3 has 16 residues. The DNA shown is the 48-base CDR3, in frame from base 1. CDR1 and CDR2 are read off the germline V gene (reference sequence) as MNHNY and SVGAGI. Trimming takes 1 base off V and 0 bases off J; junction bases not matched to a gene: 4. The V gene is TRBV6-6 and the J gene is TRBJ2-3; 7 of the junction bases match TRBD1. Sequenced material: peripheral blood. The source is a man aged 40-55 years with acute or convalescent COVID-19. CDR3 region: CASSYFDRESTDTQYF. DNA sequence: TGTGCCAGCAGTTACTTTGACAGGGAAAGCACAGATACGCAGTATTTT.